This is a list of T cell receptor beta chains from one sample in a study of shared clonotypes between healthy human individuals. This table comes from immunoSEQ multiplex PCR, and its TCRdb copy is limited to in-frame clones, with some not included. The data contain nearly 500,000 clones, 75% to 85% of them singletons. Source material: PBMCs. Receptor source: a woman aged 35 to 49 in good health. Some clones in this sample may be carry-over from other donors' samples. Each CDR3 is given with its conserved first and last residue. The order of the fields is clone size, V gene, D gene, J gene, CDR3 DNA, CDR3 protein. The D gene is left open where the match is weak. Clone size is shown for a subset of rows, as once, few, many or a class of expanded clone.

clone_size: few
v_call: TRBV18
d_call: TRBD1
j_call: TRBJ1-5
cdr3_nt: TGTGCCAGCTCACCAGGACAGGGTTGGCAGCCCCAGCATTTT
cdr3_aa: CASSPGQGWQPQHF

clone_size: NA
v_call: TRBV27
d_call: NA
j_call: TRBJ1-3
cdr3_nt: TGTGCCAGCAGCGCCGACGCGAGCTCTGGAAACACCATATATTTT
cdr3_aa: CASSADASSGNTIYF

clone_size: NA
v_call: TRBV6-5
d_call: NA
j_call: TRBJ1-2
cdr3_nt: TGTGCCAGCAGTTACCGTCCATACTATGGCTACACCTTC
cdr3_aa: CASSYRPYYGYTF

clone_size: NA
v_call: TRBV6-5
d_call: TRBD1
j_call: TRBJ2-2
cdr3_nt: TGTGCCAGCAGTCGACAGGGGTTGGACACCGGGGAGCTGTTTTTT
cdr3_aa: CASSRQGLDTGELFF

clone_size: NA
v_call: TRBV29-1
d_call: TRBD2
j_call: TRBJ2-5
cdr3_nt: TGCAGCGTTGTTACCCTAGCGGGGGAGACCCAGTACTTC
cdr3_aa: CSVVTLAGETQYF

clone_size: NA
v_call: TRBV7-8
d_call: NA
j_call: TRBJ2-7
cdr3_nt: TGTGCCAGCAGCTTAGGGGGTCTCTGGTACGAGCAGTACTTC
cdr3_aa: CASSLGGLWYEQYF

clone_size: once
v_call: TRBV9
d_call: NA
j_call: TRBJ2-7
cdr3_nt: TGTGCCAGCAGCGTAGGAGAGGGAGCCTACGAGCAGTACTTC
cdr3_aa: CASSVGEGAYEQYF

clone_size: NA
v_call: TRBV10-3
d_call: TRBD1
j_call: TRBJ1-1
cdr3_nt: TGTGCCATCAGCTGGGGACAGTTGAACACTGAAGCTTTCTTT
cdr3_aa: CAISWGQLNTEAFF

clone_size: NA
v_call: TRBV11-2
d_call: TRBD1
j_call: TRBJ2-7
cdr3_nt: TGTGCCAGCAGCTTAGTAAGGGGACAGGGTGTCCACGAGCAGTACTTC
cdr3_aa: CASSLVRGQGVHEQYF

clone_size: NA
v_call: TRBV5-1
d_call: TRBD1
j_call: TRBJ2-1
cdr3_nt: TGCGCCAGCAGGACGGACAGGGGCTATTGGCAGTTCTTC
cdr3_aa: CASRTDRGYWQFF

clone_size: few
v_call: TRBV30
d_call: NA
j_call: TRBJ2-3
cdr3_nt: TGTGCCTGGAGTCCTCCCACAGATACGCAGTATTTT
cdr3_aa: CAWSPPTDTQYF

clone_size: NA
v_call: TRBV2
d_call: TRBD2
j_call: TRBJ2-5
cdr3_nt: TGTGCCAGCAGACCGGGACTAGCGGGAGGGCCGGGGACCCAGTACTTC
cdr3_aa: CASRPGLAGGPGTQYF

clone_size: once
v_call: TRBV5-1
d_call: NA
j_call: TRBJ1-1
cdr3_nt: TGCGCCAGCAGCTTGGAAACCTTTGGCAGGCCCATGAACACTGAAGCTTTCTTT
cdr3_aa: CASSLETFGRPMNTEAFF

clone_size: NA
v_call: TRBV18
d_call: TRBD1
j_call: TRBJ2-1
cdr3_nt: TGTGCCAGCTCACCGCGCCAGGGGGCCGGTGAGCAGTTCTTC
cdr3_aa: CASSPRQGAGEQFF

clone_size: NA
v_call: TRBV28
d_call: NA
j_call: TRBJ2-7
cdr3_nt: TGTGCCAGCAGGTTAGCGGCATCCTACGAGCAGTACTTC
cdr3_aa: CASRLAASYEQYF

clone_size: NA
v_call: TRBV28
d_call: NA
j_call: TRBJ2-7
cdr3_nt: TGTGCTACAAAGGGAGCCGGCTACGAGCAGTACTTC
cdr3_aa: CATKGAGYEQYF